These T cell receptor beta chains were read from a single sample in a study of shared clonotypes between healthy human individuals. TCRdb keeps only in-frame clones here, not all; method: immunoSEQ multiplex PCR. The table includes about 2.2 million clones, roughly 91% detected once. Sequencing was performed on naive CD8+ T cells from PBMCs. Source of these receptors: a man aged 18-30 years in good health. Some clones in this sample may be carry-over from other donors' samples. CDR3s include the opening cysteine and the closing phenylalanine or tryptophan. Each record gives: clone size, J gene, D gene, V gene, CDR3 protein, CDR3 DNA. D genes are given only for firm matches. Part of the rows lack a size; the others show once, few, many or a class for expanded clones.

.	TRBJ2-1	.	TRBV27	CASRPNHNEQFF	TGTGCCAGTAGACCCAATCACAATGAGCAGTTCTTC
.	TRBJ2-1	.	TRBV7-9	CASSPVEGPPDNEQFF	TGTGCCAGCAGCCCGGTGGAGGGTCCCCCGGACAATGAGCAGTTCTTC
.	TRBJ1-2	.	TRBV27	CASRGQPDYYGYTF	TGTGCCAGCAGGGGTCAGCCGGACTACTATGGCTACACCTTC
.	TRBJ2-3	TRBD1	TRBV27	CASSLGQGFTDTQYF	TGTGCCAGCAGCTTGGGACAGGGCTTTACAGATACGCAGTATTTT
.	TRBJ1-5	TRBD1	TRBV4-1	CASSRSGTGVPQPQHF	TGCGCCAGCAGCCGCTCTGGGACAGGGGTTCCTCAGCCCCAGCATTTT
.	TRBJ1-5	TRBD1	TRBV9	CASGSGTGGQPQHF	TGTGCCAGCGGCTCAGGGACAGGGGGTCAGCCCCAGCATTTT
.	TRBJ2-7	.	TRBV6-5	CASSLTSYSYEQYF	TGTGCCAGCAGTCTGACAAGTTACTCCTACGAGCAGTACTTC
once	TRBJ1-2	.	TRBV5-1	CASSYEEGLDYGYTF	TGCGCCAGCAGCTATGAAGAAGGACTGGACTATGGCTACACCTTC
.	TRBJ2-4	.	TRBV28	CASSFSLRLAKNIQYF	TGTGCCAGCAGTTTTTCCCTCCGGCTAGCCAAAAACATTCAGTACTTC
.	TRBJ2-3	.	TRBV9	CASSPGDVADTQYF	TGTGCCAGCAGCCCAGGGGACGTGGCAGATACGCAGTATTTT
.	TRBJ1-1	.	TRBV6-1	CASRSTGFNTEAFF	TGTGCCAGCAGATCCACAGGGTTCAACACTGAAGCTTTCTTT
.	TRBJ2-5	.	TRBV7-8	CASSLRGETQYF	TGTGCCAGCAGCTTAAGAGGAGAGACCCAGTACTTC
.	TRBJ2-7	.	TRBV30	CAWVNFDYEQYF	TGTGCCTGGGTGAATTTCGATTACGAGCAGTACTTC
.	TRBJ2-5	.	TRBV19	CASRPGGQETQYF	TGTGCCAGTAGACCCGGGGGCCAAGAGACCCAGTACTTC
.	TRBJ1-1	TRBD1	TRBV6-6	CASSYSSQGAEAFF	TGTGCCAGCAGTTACTCGTCACAGGGGGCAGAGGCTTTCTTT
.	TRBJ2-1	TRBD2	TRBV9	CASSANPLAGVSYNEQFF	TGTGCCAGCAGCGCCAACCCGCTAGCGGGGGTATCCTACAATGAGCAGTTCTTC
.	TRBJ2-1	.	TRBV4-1	CASSPRSTSMGWDEQFF	TGCGCCAGCAGCCCCCGATCGACTAGTATGGGATGGGATGAGCAGTTCTTC
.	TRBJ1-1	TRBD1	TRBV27	CASSWTGAGAEAFF	TGTGCCAGCAGTTGGACAGGGGCGGGGGCGGAAGCTTTCTTT
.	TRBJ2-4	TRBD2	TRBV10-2	CATLGGVKNIQYF	TGCGCCACCCTGGGGGGGGTCAAAAACATTCAGTACTTC
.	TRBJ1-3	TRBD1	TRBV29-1	CSAEGGQGAGNTIYF	TGCAGCGCAGAGGGAGGACAGGGGGCTGGAAACACCATATATTTT
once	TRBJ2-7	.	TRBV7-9	CASSFSQRPSYEQYF	TGTGCCAGCAGCTTCTCCCAGCGGCCTTCCTACGAGCAGTACTTC
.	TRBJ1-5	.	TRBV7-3	CASSPHTRQPQHF	TGTGCCAGCAGCCCCCATACTCGTCAGCCCCAGCATTTT